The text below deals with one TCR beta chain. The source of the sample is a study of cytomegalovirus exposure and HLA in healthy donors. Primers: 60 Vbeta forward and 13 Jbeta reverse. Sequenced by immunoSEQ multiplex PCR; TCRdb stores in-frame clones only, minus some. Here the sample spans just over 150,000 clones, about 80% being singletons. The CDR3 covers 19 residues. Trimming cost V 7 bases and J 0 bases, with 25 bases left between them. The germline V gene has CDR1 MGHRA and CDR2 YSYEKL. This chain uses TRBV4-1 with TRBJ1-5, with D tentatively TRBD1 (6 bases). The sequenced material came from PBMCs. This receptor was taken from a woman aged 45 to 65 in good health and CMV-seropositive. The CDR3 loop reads CASTQQYGGPSNSNQPQHF. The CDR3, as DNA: TGCGCCAGCACCCAGCAATACGGGGGGCCATCAAATAGCAATCAGCCCCAGCATTTT.